This T cell receptor (beta chain) comes out of a study of blood T cell repertoires in COVID-19. Study details: Nucleic acid was either cDNA or gDNA, and it came from T cells, B-cell-depleted T cells, or PBMCs.

Original data processing: Researchers report that nucleated cell counts were estimated from reference gene primer amplification. Data came from immunoSEQ multiplex PCR; TCRdb stores just in-frame clones and leaves some out. D and trimming come from the DNA, and the V and J calls and clone size come from that table. Of 210,000 or so clones in the sample, 75% to 85% were seen once. V lost 5 bases and J 4 bases, leaving 12 bases between the germline ends. The length of the CDR3 is 13 residues. Germline V lookup: CDR1 SGHDT, CDR2 YYEEEE. This clone was found once. One Seattle source followed patients from active infection through their disease course.

The chain recombines TRBV5-6 with TRBJ1-2; D remains unclear. Sequencing used peripheral blood. The source is a woman in her 30s with COVID-19, enrolled during active disease. The CDR3 coding sequence is TGTGCCAGCAGTGGAGGACGGAGCTATGGCTACACCTTC. Encoded protein: CASSGGRSYGYTF.